The rows below give T cell receptor beta chains drawn from one sample of a study of blood T cell repertoires in COVID-19. Clones were read by immunoSEQ multiplex PCR, and TCRdb kept only the in-frame ones, dropping some. There are roughly 220,000 clones in the sample; 80% to 90% occur only once, and 3.8% lies in the top ten. Sequencing was done on a sample of PBMCs or T cells enriched from blood (not recorded which). Receptor source: a woman between 40 and 50 years old with acute COVID-19. Both conserved end residues are part of each CDR3. Fields, in order: V gene, J gene, clone size, D gene, CDR3 protein, CDR3 DNA. A D gene is named only where the DNA matches it firmly. Some rows mark clone size as missing; the rest say once, few, many or name a class of expanded clone.

TRBV28	TRBJ1-5	NA	TRBD1	CASLSGQGLISNQPQHF	TGTGCCAGCCTCTCTGGACAGGGATTGATAAGCAATCAGCCCCAGCATTTT
TRBV28	TRBJ1-1	few	NA	CASNPPGGRTEAFF	TGTGCCAGCAACCCCCCGGGGGGGAGGACTGAAGCTTTCTTT
TRBV30	TRBJ1-2	NA	TRBD1	CARQGGTYGYTF	TGTGCTCGACAGGGTGGGACTTATGGCTACACCTTC
TRBV28	TRBJ1-1	NA	NA	CASSELEEAFF	TGTGCCAGCAGTGAACTCGAGGAAGCTTTCTTT
TRBV28	TRBJ2-1	NA	TRBD2	CASSVTSGSSNEQFF	TGTGCCAGCAGCGTGACTAGCGGGAGCTCCAATGAGCAGTTCTTC
TRBV3-1/TRBV3-2	TRBJ2-1	NA	NA	CASSHRGEQFF	TGTGCCAGCAGCCATAGGGGGGAGCAGTTCTTC
TRBV19	TRBJ1-5	NA	NA	CASGGSNQPQHF	TGTGCCAGTGGGGGCTCAAATCAGCCCCAGCATTTT
TRBV27	TRBJ1-2	few	NA	CASSLREDGRTGYTF	TGTGCCAGCAGTTTACGGGAAGACGGGCGTACGGGCTACACCTTC
TRBV5-1	TRBJ2-6	NA	NA	CASSQKFRDSGANVLTF	TGCGCCAGCAGCCAAAAGTTTCGGGACTCTGGGGCCAACGTCCTGACTTTC
TRBV7-3	TRBJ2-2	NA	NA	CASSPSTVPGELFF	TGTGCCAGCAGCCCCTCGACTGTGCCCGGGGAGCTGTTTTTT
TRBV15	TRBJ2-1	NA	TRBD2	CATSRDSLGRGDEQFF	TGTGCCACCAGCAGAGATTCCCTGGGGAGGGGTGATGAGCAGTTCTTC
TRBV5-1	TRBJ2-5	NA	NA	CASSLVPSRRETQYF	TGCGCCAGCAGCTTGGTACCTAGCCGGAGAGAGACCCAGTACTTC
TRBV18	TRBJ2-7	NA	NA	CASSPRTGSYEQYF	TGTGCCAGCTCACCACGAACAGGGAGTTACGAGCAGTACTTC
TRBV11-3	TRBJ2-2	NA	TRBD1	CASSVSIGQGNTGELFF	TGTGCCAGCAGCGTATCTATTGGACAGGGGAACACCGGGGAGCTGTTTTTT
TRBV30	TRBJ2-3	NA	TRBD2	CAWSGGETSGSADTQYF	TGTGCCTGGAGTGGGGGGGAGACTAGCGGGAGTGCAGATACGCAGTATTTT
TRBV19	TRBJ2-7	NA	TRBD2	CASSIRTSGYTYEQYF	TGTGCCAGTAGTATAAGGACTAGCGGATATACCTACGAGCAGTACTTC
TRBV7-3	TRBJ2-6	NA	TRBD1	CASSSTGPGANVLTF	TGTGCCAGCAGTTCGACAGGGCCTGGGGCCAACGTCCTGACTTTC
TRBV7-9	TRBJ2-1	NA	TRBD2	CASSFRTSGPGYNEQFF	TGTGCCAGCAGCTTTCGTACTAGCGGGCCGGGCTACAATGAGCAGTTCTTC
TRBV7-2	TRBJ1-1	NA	NA	CASKSRLGLNTEAFF	TGTGCCAGCAAAAGCAGGCTGGGTCTGAACACTGAAGCTTTCTTT
TRBV28	TRBJ1-4	NA	NA	CASSLRHAATNEKLFF	TGTGCCAGCAGTTTAAGACACGCTGCAACTAATGAAAAACTGTTTTTT